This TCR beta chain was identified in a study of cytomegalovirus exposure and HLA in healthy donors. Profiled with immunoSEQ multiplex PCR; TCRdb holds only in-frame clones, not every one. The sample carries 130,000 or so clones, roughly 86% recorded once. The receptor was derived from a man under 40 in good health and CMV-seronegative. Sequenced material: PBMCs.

DNA for the CDR3: TGCGCCAGCAGCCGCACGACAATAGATTCCTACGAGCAGTACTTC. Translation: CASSRTTIDSYEQYF. The J gene is TRBJ2-7, the V gene TRBV4-1; no definite D call. Per the germline V gene, CDR1 is MGHRA and CDR2 is YSYEKL. With 4 bases removed from V and 1 base from J, the gap between germline ends came to 14 bases. This CDR3 contains 15 residues.